One sample yielded the 17 T cell receptor beta chains listed below, sequenced in a study of shared clonotypes between healthy human individuals. Sequencing was performed with immunoSEQ multiplex PCR; in TCRdb, only in-frame clones are kept and a portion is missing. The data show about 1.1 million clones, about 72% seen once. Specimen: memory CD4+ T cells from PBMCs. Regarding subset: CD45RA-negative fraction. The receptors originated from a man aged 18 to 35 in good health. Some clones in this sample may be carry-over from other donors' samples.

With regard to this clone: Within the sample, other DNA sequences also encode this same CDR3. V is TRBV18 and J is TRBJ1-1; D is unclear. CDR1 and CDR2 (germline): KGHSH, LQKENI. The CDR3 is made up of 11 amino acids. V lost 5 bases and J lost 0, with 1 base in between. CDR3 residues: CASSLNTEAFF. Written as DNA, the CDR3 is TGTGCCAGCTCATTGAACACTGAAGCTTTCTTT.

The chain joins TRBV10-3 to TRBJ1-5; 7 nucleotides match TRBD1. Per the germline V gene, CDR1 is ENHRY and CDR2 is SYGVKD. The CDR3 extends over 16 amino acids. Trimming removed 6 bases from V and 0 bases from J; junction bases left unmatched: 8. CDR3 nucleotide sequence: TGTGCCATCAGCAACCGACAGGGAGGTAGCAATCAGCCCCAGCATTTT. This translates into CAISNRQGGSNQPQHF.

The chain links TRBV7-3 to TRBJ2-5; TRBD2 agrees at 14 bases. The CDR3 runs to 16 residues. Trimming removed 2 bases from V and 5 bases from J; junction bases left unmatched: 4. The germline gives CDR1 SGHTA, CDR2 FQGTGA. CDR3 nucleotide sequence: TGTGCCAGCAGCTTAGGGACTAGCGGGAGTGTGGAGACCCAGTACTTC. Its protein is CASSLGTSGSVETQYF.

This clone was recorded only once. The chain has TRBV11-2 and TRBJ1-3; TRBD1 matches at 9 bases. J was trimmed by 0 bases and V by 1 base; bases with no gene match: 4. The germline V gene encodes CDR1 SGHAT and CDR2 FQNNGV. CDR3 length: 17 residues. The DNA for the CDR3 is TGTGCCAGCAGCTTAGTGGGACAGGGCCTCTCTGGAAACACCATATATTTT. Its translation is CASSLVGQGLSGNTIYF.

The rearrangement links TRBV18 to TRBJ1-2, with D possibly being TRBD1 (6 bases). The CDR3 runs 13 residues. From germline, CDR1 is KGHSH and CDR2 LQKENI. Trimming removed 6 bases at V and 2 bases at J, with 10 bases between. CDR3 amino acids: CASSYDRNYGYTF. CDR3 sequence (DNA): TGTGCCAGCTCCTATGACAGGAACTATGGCTACACCTTC. The full variable domain, completed using reference TRBV18 and TRBJ1-2, is NAGVMQNPRHLVRRRGQEARLRCSPMKGHSHVYWYRQLPEEGLKFMVYLQKENIIDESGMPKERFSAEFPKEGPSILRIQQVVRGDSAAYFCASSYDRNYGYTFGSGTRLTVV.

The rearrangement joins TRBV7-3 to TRBJ2-2; 10 bases line up with TRBD2. The CDR3 runs 16 residues. CDR1 and CDR2 from the germline V gene are SGHTA and FQGTGA. V lost 3 bases and J lost 7; bases outside the gene matches: 8. In DNA, the CDR3 is TGTGCCAGCAGCTTCATCCGAGCGGGAGGGGTCGGGGAGCTGTTTTTT. Translating gives CASSFIRAGGVGELFF.

To note about this clone: This CDR3 is also generated by other DNA sequences in the sample. The rearrangement uses TRBV20-1 and TRBJ2-5; perhaps TRBD2 as D (5 bases). Germline V gene sequence: CDR1 DFQATT, CDR2 SNEGSKA (reference sequence). V lost 5 bases and J 4 bases, leaving 8 bases between the germline ends. The CDR3 is made up of 11 amino acids. The CDR3 here is CSAPRGETQYF. The CDR3 DNA sequence: TGCAGTGCTCCCCGGGGAGAGACCCAGTACTTC.

V usage is TRBV19 and J usage is TRBJ2-7; no clear D. The CDR3 totals 14 residues. V was cut by 2 bases and J by 0 bases, with 8 bases left in between. CDR1 LNHDA and CDR2 SQIVND come from the germline V gene (reference sequence). For the CDR3, the DNA is TGTGCCAGTAGTATATTTAGGGACTCCTACGAGCAGTACTTC. It translates to CASSIFRDSYEQYF. The whole variable domain, filled in from reference TRBV19 and TRBJ2-7, reads DGGITQSPKYLFRKEGQNVTLSCEQNLNHDAMYWYRQDPGQGLRLIYYSQIVNDFQKGDIAEGYSVSREKKESFPLTVTSAQKNPTAFYLCASSIFRDSYEQYFGPGTRLTVT.

This clone showed up just once. This chain links TRBV19 with TRBJ1-2; tentative D call: TRBD1 (5 bases). The CDR3 loop spans 12 amino acids. Germline CDR1 LNHDA, CDR2 SQIVND (reference sequence). Trimming shortened V by 5 bases and J by 9 bases, and 13 bases separated the two germline ends. CDR3 region: CASSLRGASYTF. CDR3 nucleotide sequence: TGTGCCAGTAGTCTGAGGGGCGCGAGCTACACCTTC.

The J gene is TRBJ2-7, the V gene TRBV6-6; 7 positions match TRBD1. The V gene's germline CDR1 is MNHNY and CDR2 SVGAGI (reference sequence). V lost 6 bases, J lost 3 bases, and 8 bases stayed unmatched. CDR3 size: 14 residues. The CDR3 DNA sequence: TGTGCCAGCAGACCTGACGGACAGGACTACGAGCAGTACTTC. As protein: CASRPDGQDYEQYF.

The CDR3 DNA reads as TGTGCCAGCAGCCCCGGATCAAGGGGCAATCAGCCCCAGCATTTT. Translation: CASSPGSRGNQPQHF. The V call is TRBV28, the J call TRBJ1-5; unclear D gene. This CDR3 contains 15 residues. Germline CDR1 is MDHEN and CDR2 is SYDVKM. Trimming left V 6 bases short and J 2 bases short, with 14 bases between.

This chain uses TRBV11-2 with TRBJ2-7; D not certain. Per the germline V gene, CDR1 is SGHAT and CDR2 is FQNNGV. Trimming removed 3 bases at V and 6 bases at J, with 6 bases between. This CDR3 is 11 amino acids long. CDR3 protein: CASSLASEQYF. The CDR3 DNA reads as TGTGCCAGCAGCTTGGCCTCCGAGCAGTACTTC.

The rearrangement links TRBV28 to TRBJ2-1; a possible D gene is TRBD1 (6 bases). Per germline, CDR1 MDHEN and CDR2 SYDVKM. This CDR3 has 15 residues. Trimming took off 5 bases at V and 0 bases at J, with 11 bases between the two ends. The DNA for the CDR3 is TGTGCCAGCAGTCCGAGGACAGCCTCCTACAATGAGCAGTTCTTC. Its translation: CASSPRTASYNEQFF. The full variable domain, in which reference TRBV28 and TRBJ2-1 provide the parts outside the CDR3, is DVKVTQSSRYLVKRTGEKVFLECVQDMDHENMFWYRQDPGLGLRLIYFSYDVKMKEKGDIPEGYSVSREKKERFSLILESASTNQTSMYLCASSPRTASYNEQFFGPGTRLTVL.

The chain employs TRBV18 and TRBJ2-3; 9 bases line up with TRBD2. This CDR3 region has 15 residues. The germline CDR1 and CDR2 sequences are KGHSH and LQKENI. Germline trimming cut 2 bases from V and 4 bases from J; bases unmatched to any gene: 4. The CDR3 region has the DNA TGTGCCAGCTCACCAGGGCTAGCGGGATCAGATACGCAGTATTTT. Translation gives CASSPGLAGSDTQYF.

This clone has a single count. This chain connects TRBV5-1 to TRBJ2-3; D may be TRBD1 or TRBD2 (7 bases each). Trimming stripped 4 bases from V and 3 bases from J, with 18 bases between. CDR1 and CDR2 (germline): SGHRS, YFSETQ. This CDR3 is built from 16 residues. In nucleotides, the CDR3 is TGCGCCAGCAGCGCAGGGGGAGGGCCTAGTACAGATACGCAGTATTTT. It translates to CASSAGGGPSTDTQYF.

This clone was seen only once. V and J are TRBV5-4 and TRBJ1-2; D is perhaps TRBD1 (5 bases). The germline CDR1 and CDR2 sequences are SGHNT and YYREEE (reference sequence). This CDR3 contains 14 residues. With 1 base removed from V and 4 bases from J, the gap between germline ends came to 11 bases. CDR3 in amino acids: CASSLWQGAYGYTF. The CDR3 nucleotides read TGTGCCAGCAGCTTGTGGCAGGGCGCCTATGGCTACACCTTC.

About this clone itself: At the DNA level, this CDR3 is encoded by other sequences in the same sample as well. This sequence joins TRBV20-1 and TRBJ2-7; a possible D gene is TRBD1 (6 bases). The CDR3 sequence is 11 residues long. V was shortened by 6 bases and J by 3 bases, with 9 bases between the two germline ends. Germline V gene sequence: CDR1 DFQATT, CDR2 SNEGSKA (reference sequence). CDR3 sequence: CSARGGYEQYF. In nucleotides, the CDR3 is TGCAGTGCCCGAGGGGGCTACGAGCAGTACTTC.